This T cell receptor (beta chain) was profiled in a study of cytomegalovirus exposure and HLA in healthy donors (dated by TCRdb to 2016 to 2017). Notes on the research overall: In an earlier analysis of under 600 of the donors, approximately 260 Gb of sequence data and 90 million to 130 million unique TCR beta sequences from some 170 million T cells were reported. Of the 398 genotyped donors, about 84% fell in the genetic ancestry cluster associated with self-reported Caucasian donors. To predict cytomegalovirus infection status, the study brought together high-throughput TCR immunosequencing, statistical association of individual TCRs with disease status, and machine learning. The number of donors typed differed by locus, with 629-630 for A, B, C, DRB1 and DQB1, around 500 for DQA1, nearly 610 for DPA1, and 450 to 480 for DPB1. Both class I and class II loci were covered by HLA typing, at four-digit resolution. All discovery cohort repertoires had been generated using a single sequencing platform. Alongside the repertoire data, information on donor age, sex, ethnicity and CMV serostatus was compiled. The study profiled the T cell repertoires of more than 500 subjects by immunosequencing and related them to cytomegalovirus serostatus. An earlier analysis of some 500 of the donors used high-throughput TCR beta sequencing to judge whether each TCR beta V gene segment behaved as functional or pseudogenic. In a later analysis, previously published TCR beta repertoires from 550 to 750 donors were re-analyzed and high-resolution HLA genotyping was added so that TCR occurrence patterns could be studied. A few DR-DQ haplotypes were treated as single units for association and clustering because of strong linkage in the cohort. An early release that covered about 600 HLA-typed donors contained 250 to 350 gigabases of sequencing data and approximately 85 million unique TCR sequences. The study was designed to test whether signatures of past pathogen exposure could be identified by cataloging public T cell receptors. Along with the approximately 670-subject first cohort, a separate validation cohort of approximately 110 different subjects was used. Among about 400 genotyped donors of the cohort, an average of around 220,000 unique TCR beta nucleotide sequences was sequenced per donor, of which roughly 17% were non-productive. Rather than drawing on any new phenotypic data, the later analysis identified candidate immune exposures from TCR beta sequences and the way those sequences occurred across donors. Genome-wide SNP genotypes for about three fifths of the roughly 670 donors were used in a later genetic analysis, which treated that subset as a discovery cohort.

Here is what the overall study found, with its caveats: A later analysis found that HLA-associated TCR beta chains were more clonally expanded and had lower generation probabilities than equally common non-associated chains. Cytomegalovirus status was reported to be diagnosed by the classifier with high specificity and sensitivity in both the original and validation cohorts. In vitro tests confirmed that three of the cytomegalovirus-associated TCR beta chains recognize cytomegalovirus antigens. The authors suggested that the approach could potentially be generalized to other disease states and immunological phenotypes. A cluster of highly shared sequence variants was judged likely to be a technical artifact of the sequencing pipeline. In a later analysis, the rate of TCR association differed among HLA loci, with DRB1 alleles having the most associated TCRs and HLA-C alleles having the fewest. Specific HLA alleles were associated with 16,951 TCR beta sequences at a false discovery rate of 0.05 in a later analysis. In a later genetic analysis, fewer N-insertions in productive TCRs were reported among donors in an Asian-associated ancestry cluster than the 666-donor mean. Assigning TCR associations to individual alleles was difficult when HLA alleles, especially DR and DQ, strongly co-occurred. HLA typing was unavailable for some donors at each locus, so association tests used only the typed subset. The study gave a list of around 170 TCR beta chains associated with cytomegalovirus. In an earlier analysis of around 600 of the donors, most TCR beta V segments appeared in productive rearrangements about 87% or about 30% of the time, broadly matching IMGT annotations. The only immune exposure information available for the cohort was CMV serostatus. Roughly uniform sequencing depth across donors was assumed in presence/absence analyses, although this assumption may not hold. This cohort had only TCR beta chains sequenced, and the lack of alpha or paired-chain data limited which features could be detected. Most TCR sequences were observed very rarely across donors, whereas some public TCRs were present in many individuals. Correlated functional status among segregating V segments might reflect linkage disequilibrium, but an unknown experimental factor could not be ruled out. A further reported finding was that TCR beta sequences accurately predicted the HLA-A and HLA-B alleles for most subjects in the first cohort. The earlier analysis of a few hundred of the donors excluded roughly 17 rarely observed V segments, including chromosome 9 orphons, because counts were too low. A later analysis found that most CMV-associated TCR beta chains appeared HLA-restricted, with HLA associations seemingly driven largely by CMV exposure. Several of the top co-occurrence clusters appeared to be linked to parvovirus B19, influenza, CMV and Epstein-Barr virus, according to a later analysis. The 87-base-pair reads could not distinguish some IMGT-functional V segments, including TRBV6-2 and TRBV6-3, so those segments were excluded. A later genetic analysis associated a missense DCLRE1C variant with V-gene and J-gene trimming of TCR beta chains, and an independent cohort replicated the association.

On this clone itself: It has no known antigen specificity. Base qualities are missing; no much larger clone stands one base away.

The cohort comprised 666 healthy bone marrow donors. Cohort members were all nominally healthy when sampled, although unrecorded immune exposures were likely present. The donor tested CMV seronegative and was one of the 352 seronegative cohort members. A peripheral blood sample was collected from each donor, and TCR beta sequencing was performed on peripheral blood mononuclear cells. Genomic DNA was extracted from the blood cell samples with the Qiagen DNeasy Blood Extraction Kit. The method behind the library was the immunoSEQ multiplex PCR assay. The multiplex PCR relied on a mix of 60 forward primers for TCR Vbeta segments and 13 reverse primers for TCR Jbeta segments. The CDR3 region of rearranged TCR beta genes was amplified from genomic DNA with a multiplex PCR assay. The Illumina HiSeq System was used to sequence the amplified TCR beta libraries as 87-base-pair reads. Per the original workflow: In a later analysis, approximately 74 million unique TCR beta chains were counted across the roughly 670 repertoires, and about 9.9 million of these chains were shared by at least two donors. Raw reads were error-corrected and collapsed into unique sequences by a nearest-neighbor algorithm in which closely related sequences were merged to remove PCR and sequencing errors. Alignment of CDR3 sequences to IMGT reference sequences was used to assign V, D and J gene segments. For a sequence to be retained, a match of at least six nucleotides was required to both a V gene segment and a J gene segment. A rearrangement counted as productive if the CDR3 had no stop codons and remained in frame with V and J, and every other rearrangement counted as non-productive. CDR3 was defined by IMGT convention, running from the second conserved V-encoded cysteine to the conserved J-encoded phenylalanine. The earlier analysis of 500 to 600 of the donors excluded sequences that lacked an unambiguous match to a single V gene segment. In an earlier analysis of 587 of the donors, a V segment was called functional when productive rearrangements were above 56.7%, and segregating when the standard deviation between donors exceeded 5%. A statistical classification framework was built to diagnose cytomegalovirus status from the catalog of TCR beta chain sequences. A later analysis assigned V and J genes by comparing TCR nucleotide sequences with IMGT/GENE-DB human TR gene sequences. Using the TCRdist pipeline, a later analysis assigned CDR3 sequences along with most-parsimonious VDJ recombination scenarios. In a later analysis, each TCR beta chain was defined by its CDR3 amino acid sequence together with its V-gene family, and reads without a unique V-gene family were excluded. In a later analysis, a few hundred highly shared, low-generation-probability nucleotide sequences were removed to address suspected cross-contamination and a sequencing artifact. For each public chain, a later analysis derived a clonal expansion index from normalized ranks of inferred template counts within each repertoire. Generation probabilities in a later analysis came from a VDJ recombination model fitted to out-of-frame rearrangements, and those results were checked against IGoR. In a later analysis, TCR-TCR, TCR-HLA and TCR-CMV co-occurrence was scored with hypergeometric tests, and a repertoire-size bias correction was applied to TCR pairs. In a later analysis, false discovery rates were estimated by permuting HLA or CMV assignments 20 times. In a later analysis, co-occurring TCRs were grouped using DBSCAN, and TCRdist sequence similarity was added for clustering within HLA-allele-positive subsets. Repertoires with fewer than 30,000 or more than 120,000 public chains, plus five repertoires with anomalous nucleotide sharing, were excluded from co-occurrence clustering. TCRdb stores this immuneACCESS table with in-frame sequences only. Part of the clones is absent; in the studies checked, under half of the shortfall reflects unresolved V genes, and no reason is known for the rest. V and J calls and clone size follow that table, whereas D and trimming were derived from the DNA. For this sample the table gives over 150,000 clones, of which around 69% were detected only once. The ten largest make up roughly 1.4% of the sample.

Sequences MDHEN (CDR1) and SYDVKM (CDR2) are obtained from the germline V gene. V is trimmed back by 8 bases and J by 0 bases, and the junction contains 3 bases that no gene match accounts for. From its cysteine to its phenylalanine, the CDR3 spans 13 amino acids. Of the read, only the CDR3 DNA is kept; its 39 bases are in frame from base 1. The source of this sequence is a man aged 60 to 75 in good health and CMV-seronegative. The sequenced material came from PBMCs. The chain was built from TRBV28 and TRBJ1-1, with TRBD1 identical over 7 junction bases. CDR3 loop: CASAGQLNTEAFF. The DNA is TGTGCCAGCGCGGGACAGCTGAACACTGAAGCTTTCTTT.